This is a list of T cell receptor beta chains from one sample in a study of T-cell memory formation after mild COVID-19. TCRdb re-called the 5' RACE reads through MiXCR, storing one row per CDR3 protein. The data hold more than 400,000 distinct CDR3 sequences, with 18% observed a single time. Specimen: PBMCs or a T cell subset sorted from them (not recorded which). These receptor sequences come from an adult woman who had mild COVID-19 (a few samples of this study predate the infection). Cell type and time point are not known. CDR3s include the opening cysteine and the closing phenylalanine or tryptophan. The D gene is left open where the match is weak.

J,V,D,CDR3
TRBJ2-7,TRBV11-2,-,CASQNRWEQYF
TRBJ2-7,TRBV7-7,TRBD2,CASSLRAGGNGKEQYF
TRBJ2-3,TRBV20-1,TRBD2,CSATRSGSSTDTQYF
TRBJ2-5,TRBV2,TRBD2,CASKRLGAGDMRRETQYF
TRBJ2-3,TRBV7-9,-,CASSFGATGTDTQYF
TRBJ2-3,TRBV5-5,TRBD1,CASTQRTGGDTQYF
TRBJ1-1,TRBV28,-,CASRFSRTEAFF
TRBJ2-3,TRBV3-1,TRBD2,CASSRKMTSGLPDTQYF
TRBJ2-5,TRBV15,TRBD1,CATSRGDRVSETQYF
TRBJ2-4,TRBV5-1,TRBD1,CASSLAGTVAKNIQYF
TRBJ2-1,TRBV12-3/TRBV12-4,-,CASSFGQGRNNEQFF
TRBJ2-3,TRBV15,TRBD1,CATSRELGTGVDTQYF
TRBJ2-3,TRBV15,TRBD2,CATSTSGNTDTQYF
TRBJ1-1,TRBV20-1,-,CSARPEMNTEAFF
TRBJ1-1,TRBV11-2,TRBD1,CASSHQGGGTEAFF
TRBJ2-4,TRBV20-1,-,CSAPGLLAKNIQYF
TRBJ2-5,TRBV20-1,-,CSASPVTLWRQETQYF
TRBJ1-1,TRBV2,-,CASKRLGNTEAFF
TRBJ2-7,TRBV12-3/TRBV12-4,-,CASTKSGESSYEQYF
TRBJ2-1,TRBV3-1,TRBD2,CASSQDLTSGGENNEQFF
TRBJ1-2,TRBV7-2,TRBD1,CASSLGRGQVGYTF
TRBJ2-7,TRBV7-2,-,CASSRLGGGGKGYEQYF
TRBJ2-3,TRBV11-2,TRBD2,CASSPGTSGRRWYF
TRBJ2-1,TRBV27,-,CASSLLGLSSYNEQFF